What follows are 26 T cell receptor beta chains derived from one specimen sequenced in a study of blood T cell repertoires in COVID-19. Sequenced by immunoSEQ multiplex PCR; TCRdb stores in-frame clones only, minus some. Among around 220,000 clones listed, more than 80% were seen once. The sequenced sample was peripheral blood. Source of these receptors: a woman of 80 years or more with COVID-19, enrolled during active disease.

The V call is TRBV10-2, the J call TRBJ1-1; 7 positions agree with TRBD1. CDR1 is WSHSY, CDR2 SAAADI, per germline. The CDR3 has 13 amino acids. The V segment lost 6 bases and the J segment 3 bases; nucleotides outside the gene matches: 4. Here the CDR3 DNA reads TGCGCCAGCAGGGACAGGAGGCACACTGAAGCTTTCTTT. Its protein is CASRDRRHTEAFF.

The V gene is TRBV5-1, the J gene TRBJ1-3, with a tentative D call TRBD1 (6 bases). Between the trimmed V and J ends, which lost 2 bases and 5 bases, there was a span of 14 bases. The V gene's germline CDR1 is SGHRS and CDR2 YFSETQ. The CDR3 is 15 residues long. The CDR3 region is CASSLTQGLRNTIYF. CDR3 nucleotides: TGCGCCAGCAGCTTAACCCAGGGGCTGAGAAACACCATATATTTT.

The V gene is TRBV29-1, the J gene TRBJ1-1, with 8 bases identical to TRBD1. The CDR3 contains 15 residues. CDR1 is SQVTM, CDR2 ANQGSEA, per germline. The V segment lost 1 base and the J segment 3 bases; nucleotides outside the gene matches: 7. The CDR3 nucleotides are TGCAGCGTTGAAGGCCGACAGGGGTGGGACACTGAAGCTTTCTTT. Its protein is CSVEGRQGWDTEAFF.

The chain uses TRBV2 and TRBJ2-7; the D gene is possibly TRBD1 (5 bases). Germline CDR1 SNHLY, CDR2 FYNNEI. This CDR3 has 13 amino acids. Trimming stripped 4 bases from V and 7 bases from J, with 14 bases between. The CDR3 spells CASSGGRVGEQYF. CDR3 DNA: TGTGCCAGCAGTGGGGGCAGGGTTGGGGAGCAGTACTTC.

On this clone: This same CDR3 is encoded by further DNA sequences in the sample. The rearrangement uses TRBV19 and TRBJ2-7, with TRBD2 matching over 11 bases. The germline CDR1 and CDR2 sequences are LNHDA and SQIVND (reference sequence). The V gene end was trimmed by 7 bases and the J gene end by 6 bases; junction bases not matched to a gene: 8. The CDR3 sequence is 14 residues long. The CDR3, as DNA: TGTGCCAGTAAGCTGACTAGCGGGAAGGTCGAGCAGTACTTC. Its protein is CASKLTSGKVEQYF.

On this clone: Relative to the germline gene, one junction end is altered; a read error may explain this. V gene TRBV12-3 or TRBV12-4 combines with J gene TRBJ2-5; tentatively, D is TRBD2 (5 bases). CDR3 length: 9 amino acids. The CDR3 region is CATSGTGNF. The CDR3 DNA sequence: TGTGCCACTAGTGGTACCGGGAACTTC.

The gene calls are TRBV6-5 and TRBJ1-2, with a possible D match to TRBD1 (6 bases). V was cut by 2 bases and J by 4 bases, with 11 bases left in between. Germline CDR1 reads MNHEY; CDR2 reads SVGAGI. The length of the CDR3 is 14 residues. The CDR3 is CASSYDTGSYGYTF. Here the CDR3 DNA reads TGTGCCAGCAGTTACGATACAGGGAGCTATGGCTACACCTTC.

The CDR3 reads CASSFQGESEKLFF. CDR3 bases: TGCGCCAGCAGCTTCCAGGGGGAGAGTGAAAAACTGTTTTTT. V and J are TRBV5-1 and TRBJ1-4; TRBD1 aligns across 7 bases. This CDR3 spans 14 amino acids. V trimming: 2 bases; J trimming: 7 bases; junction bases outside the gene matches: 5. The V gene's germline CDR1 is SGHRS and CDR2 YFSETQ.

For the CDR3, the DNA is TGTGCCAGCAGTCCCGGCGACAGTAACACTGAAGCTTTCTTT. This codes for CASSPGDSNTEAFF. The chain is built from TRBV6-5 and TRBJ1-1; D is perhaps TRBD1 (5 bases). Per germline, CDR1 MNHEY and CDR2 SVGAGI. This CDR3 has 14 amino acids. V lost 5 bases and J 2 bases, leaving 12 bases between the germline ends.

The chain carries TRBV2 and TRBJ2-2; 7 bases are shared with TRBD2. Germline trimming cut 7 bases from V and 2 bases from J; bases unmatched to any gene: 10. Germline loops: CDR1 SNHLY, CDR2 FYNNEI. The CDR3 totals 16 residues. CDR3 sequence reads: CASTLAVPLNTGELFF. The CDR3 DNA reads TGTGCCAGCACCCTAGCGGTACCTCTTAACACCGGGGAGCTGTTTTTT.

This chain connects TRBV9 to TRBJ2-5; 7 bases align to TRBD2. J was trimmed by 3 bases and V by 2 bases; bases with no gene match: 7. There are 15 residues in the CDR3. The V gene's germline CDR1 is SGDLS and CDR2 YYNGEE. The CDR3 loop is CASSVGGRGEETQYF. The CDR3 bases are TGTGCCAGCAGCGTGGGCGGGAGAGGTGAAGAGACCCAGTACTTC. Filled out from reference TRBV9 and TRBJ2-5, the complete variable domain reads DSGVTQTPKHLITATGQRVTLRCSPRSGDLSVYWYQQSLDQGLQFLIQYYNGEERAKGNILERFSAQQFPDLHSELNLSSLELGDSALYFCASSVGGRGEETQYFGPGTRLLVL.

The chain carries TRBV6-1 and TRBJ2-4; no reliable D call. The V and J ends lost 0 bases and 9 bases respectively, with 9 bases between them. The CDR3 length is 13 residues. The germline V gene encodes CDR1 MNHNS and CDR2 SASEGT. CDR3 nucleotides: TGTGCCAGCAGTGAAGCTGGGCCGAGCATTCAGTACTTC. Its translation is CASSEAGPSIQYF.

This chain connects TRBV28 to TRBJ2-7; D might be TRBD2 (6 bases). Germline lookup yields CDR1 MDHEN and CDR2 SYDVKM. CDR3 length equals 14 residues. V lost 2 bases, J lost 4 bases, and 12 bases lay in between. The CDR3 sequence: CASSLAGSRYEQYF. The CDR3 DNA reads TGTGCCAGCAGTTTAGCCGGGAGCCGGTACGAGCAGTACTTC.

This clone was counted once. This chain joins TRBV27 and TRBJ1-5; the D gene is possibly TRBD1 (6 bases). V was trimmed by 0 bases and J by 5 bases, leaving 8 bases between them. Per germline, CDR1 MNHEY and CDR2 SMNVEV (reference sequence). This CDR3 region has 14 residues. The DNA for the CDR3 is TGTGCCAGCAGTTTATCGGGGGCCCATCAGCCCCAGCATTTT. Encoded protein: CASSLSGAHQPQHF.

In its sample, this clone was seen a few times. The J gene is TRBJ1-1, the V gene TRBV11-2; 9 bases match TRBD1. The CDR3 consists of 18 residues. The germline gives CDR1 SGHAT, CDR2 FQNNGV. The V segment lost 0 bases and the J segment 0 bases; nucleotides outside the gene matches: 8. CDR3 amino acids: CASSLDRGTGIMNTEAFF. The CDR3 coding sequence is TGTGCCAGCAGCTTAGATCGGGGGACAGGGATTATGAACACTGAAGCTTTCTTT. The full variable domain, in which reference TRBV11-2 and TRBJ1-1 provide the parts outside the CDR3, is EAGVAQSPRYKIIEKRQSVAFWCNPISGHATLYWYQQILGQGPKLLIQFQNNGVVDDSQLPKDRFSAERLKGVDSTLKIQPAKLEDSAVYLCASSLDRGTGIMNTEAFFGQGTRLTVV.

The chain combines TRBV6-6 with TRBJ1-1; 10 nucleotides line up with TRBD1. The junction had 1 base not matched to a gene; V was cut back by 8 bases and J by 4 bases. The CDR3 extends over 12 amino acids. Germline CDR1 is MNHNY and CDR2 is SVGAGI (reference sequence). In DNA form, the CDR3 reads TGTGCCAGCGACAGGGGGCGCACTGAAGCTTTCTTT. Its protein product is CASDRGRTEAFF.

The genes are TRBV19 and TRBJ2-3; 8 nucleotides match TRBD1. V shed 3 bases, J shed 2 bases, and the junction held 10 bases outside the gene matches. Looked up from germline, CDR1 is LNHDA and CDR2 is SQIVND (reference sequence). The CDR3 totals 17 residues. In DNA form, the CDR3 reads TGTGCCAGTAGTATCACCGTCGGGACAGGCCCCACAGATACGCAGTATTTT. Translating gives CASSITVGTGPTDTQYF.

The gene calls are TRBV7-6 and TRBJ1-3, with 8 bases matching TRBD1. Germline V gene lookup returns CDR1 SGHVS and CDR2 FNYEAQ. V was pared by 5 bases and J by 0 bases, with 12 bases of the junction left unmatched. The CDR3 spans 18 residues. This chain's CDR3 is CASSLRPPGGFSGNTIYF. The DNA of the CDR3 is TGTGCCAGCAGCCTGCGTCCCCCAGGGGGCTTCTCTGGAAACACCATATATTTT.

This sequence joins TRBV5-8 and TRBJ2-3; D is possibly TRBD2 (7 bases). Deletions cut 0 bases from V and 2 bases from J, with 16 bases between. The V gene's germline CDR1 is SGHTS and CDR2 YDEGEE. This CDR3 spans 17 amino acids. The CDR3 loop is CASSLGTGGPATDTQYF. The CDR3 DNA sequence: TGTGCCAGCAGCTTGGGGACGGGGGGCCCGGCCACAGATACGCAGTATTTT.

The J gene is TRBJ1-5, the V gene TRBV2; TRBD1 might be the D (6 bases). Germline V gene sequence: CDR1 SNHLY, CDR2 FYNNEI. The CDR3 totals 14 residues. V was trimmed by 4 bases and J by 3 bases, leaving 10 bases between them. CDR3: CASSVDRLNQPQHF. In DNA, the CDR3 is TGTGCCAGCAGTGTAGACAGGCTCAATCAGCCCCAGCATTTT.

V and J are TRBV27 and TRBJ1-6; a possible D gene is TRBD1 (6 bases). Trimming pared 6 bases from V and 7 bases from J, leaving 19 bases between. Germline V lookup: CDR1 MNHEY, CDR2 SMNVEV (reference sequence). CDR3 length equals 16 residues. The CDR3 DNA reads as TGTGCCAGCAGCCGTGGACAGTCCCTACCCAATTCACCCCTCCACTTT. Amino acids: CASSRGQSLPNSPLHF.

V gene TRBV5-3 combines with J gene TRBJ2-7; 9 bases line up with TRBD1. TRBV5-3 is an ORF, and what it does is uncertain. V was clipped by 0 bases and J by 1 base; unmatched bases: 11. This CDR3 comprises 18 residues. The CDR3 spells CARSLVFFRDRESYEQYF. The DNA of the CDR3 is TGTGCCAGAAGCTTGGTCTTTTTTAGGGACAGGGAGTCCTACGAGCAGTACTTC.

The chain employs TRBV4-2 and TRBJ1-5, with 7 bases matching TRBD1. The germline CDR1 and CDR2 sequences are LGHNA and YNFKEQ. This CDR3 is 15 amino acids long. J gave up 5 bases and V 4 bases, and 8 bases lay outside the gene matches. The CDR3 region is CASSPGPQGDQPQHF. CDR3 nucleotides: TGTGCCAGCAGCCCTGGACCCCAGGGGGATCAGCCCCAGCATTTT.

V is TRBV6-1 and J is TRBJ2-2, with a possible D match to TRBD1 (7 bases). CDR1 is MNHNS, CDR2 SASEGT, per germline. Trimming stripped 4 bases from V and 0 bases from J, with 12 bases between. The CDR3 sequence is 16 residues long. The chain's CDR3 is CASSGPGGPNTGELFF. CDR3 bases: TGTGCCAGCAGTGGACCAGGGGGGCCGAACACCGGGGAGCTGTTTTTT.

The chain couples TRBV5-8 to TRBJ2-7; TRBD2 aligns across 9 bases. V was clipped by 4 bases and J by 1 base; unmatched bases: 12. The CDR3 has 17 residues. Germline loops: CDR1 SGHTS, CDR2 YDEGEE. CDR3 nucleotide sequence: TGTGCCAGCAGCCCGCAGGCGACTAGCGGCGGATCCTACGAGCAGTACTTC. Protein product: CASSPQATSGGSYEQYF. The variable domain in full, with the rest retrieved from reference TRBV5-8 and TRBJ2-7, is EAGVTQSPTHLIKTRGQQATLRCSPISGHTSVYWYQQALGLGLQFLLWYDEGEERNRGNFPPRFSGRQFPNYSSELNVNALELEDSALYLCASSPQATSGGSYEQYFGPGTRLTVT.

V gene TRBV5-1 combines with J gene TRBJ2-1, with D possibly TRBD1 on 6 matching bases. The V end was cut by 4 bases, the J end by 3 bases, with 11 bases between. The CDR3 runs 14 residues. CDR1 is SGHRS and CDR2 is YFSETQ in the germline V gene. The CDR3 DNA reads TGCGCCAGCAGCCCGGCGGACAGCTACAATGAGCAGTTCTTC. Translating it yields CASSPADSYNEQFF.